These 32 T cell receptor beta chains share one sample of origin, sequenced in a study of monozygotic twins with inflammatory bowel disease. TCRdb re-called the 5' RACE reads, yielding one record per CDR3 amino acid sequence without DNA. With 150,000 to 200,000 distinct CDR3 sequences in the sample, the ten largest clones hold more than 2.5%. Sequences were obtained from blood. The origin of the receptors is a human donor with ulcerative colitis or Crohn's disease, or a healthy co-twin of an affected twin (not recorded which).

The gene calls are TRBV6-5 and TRBJ2-7. Germline V lookup: CDR1 MNHEY, CDR2 SVGAGI. CDR3 length equals 15 residues. CDR3 sequence: CASSPRLVMSYEQYF.

The genes are TRBV7-3 and TRBJ2-7. This CDR3 is 14 amino acids long. The V gene's germline CDR1 is SGHTA and CDR2 FQGTGA. The CDR3 here is CASSPKGDSYEQYF.

V usage is TRBV28 and J usage is TRBJ2-1; with no DNA, the TCRdb D assignment of TRBD2 cannot be verified. In germline, CDR1 is MDHEN, CDR2 SYDVKM. This CDR3 has 16 amino acids. This CDR3 reads CASSLTASGRMNEQFF.

This chain joins TRBV12-3 or TRBV12-4 and TRBJ2-1. The CDR3 runs to 15 residues. CDR3 amino acids: CASSPSESSYNEQFF.

V and J are TRBV5-1 and TRBJ1-2. This CDR3 spans 14 amino acids. Germline assignment: CDR1 SGHRS and CDR2 YFSETQ. CDR3: CASSLGTANYGYTF.

The CDR3 spells CASSYSLTSKYEQYF. The chain links TRBV6-5 to TRBJ2-7; TCRdb calls TRBD2, which cannot be checked without DNA. This CDR3 contains 15 residues. From germline, CDR1 is MNHEY and CDR2 SVGAGI.

This chain joins TRBV5-1 and TRBJ2-7. Germline V lookup: CDR1 SGHRS, CDR2 YFSETQ. This CDR3 spans 12 amino acids. CDR3 amino acids: CASSSTWDEQYF.

This CDR3 is CASIVFRDRGLGANVLTF. The chain couples TRBV12-3 or TRBV12-4 to TRBJ2-6; the D gene TCRdb calls, TRBD1, cannot be checked with no DNA. The CDR3 totals 18 residues.

This chain links TRBV19 with TRBJ1-1; TCRdb's D call, TRBD1, is unchecked because there is no DNA. The CDR3 is 15 residues long. The germline CDR1 and CDR2 sequences are LNHDA and SQIVND (reference sequence). The CDR3: CASSDRGGLIAEAFF. Variable domain in full (rest from reference TRBV19 and TRBJ1-1): DGGITQSPKYLFRKEGQNVTLSCEQNLNHDAMYWYRQDPGQGLRLIYYSQIVNDFQKGDIAEGYSVSREKKESFPLTVTSAQKNPTAFYLCASSDRGGLIAEAFFGQGTRLTVV.

The chain carries TRBV25-1 and TRBJ2-7; no DNA is available, so the TRBD2 call from TCRdb remains unchecked. The CDR3 contains 15 residues. The germline gives CDR1 MGHDK, CDR2 SYGVNS. This chain's CDR3 is CASTPTHGTDYEQYF.

V gene TRBV7-3 combines with J gene TRBJ2-3; TCRdb indicates TRBD2, and absent DNA this call remains unverified. Germline V gives CDR1 SGHTA, CDR2 FQGTGA. This CDR3 is built from 18 residues. The CDR3 protein is CASSFTREGLHSTDTQYF.

The genes are TRBV24-1 and TRBJ2-4; the D gene TCRdb calls, TRBD2, cannot be checked with no DNA. Germline-derived CDR1 and CDR2 are KGHDR and SFDVKD. The CDR3 length is 16 residues. CDR3: CATSDLASGREGIQYF.

This CDR3 reads CASSQDIVEQFF. This chain connects TRBV3-1 to TRBJ2-1. CDR1 and CDR2 from the germline V gene are LGHDT and YNNKEL (reference sequence). The length of the CDR3 is 12 residues.

This chain connects TRBV4-2 to TRBJ1-4. Germline CDR1 LGHNA, CDR2 YNFKEQ. The CDR3 length is 15 residues. The CDR3 loop is CASSLEPAGHENLFF.

The J gene is TRBJ2-5, the V gene TRBV24-1; TCRdb designates TRBD1, a call that cannot be tested without DNA. The CDR3 has 15 residues. Germline-derived CDR1 and CDR2 are KGHDR and SFDVKD. CDR3 in amino acids: CATRRGTGHQETQYF.

The J gene is TRBJ1-1, the V gene TRBV19; TCRdb's D call, TRBD1, is unchecked because there is no DNA. Germline V gene data show CDR1 as LNHDA and CDR2 as SQIVND (reference sequence). This CDR3 has 14 residues. The chain's CDR3 is CASRARPMNTEAFF.

This chain links TRBV5-1 with TRBJ2-7; TCRdb's D call of TRBD1 is untestable without DNA. The CDR3 extends over 20 amino acids. Germline CDR1 and CDR2: SGHRS and YFSETQ. The CDR3 is CASSFGRRGNTRDRYYEQYF.

The gene calls are TRBV7-6 and TRBJ2-3. This CDR3 contains 13 residues. The germline V gene encodes CDR1 SGHVS and CDR2 FNYEAQ. The CDR3: CASTEGSTDTQYF.

V and J are TRBV5-5 and TRBJ1-6; TCRdb's D call, TRBD1, is unchecked because there is no DNA. Germline V lookup: CDR1 SGHKS, CDR2 YYEKEE (reference sequence). This CDR3 has 16 amino acids. CDR3 region: CASSPLGGAMNSPLHF. The variable domain in full, with the rest retrieved from reference TRBV5-5 and TRBJ1-6, is DAGVTQSPTHLIKTRGQQVTLRCSPISGHKSVSWYQQVLGQGPQFIFQYYEKEERGRGNFPDRFSARQFPNYSSELNVNALLLGDSALYLCASSPLGGAMNSPLHFGNGTRLTVT.

V and J are TRBV12-3 or TRBV12-4 and TRBJ1-2; no DNA is available, so the TRBD1 call from TCRdb remains unchecked. The CDR3 totals 15 residues. CDR3 loop: CASSLQARGGYGYTF.

The gene calls are TRBV20-1 and TRBJ2-7; the TRBD1 assignment by TCRdb is unverifiable without DNA. Per germline, CDR1 DFQATT and CDR2 SNEGSKA (reference sequence). CDR3 length: 15 residues. This CDR3 is CSAPTDRGLTYEQYF.

J is TRBJ2-1 and V is TRBV11-3; there is no DNA to check the TCRdb D call of TRBD1. The CDR3 totals 16 residues. Germline CDR1 and CDR2: SGHNT and YENEEA. This CDR3 reads CASSLGTGAVYNEQFF.

The chain couples TRBV5-1 to TRBJ1-1. CDR3 length: 16 amino acids. Looked up from germline, CDR1 is SGHRS and CDR2 is YFSETQ. The CDR3 loop reads CASSLVLGSMNTEAFF.

V usage is TRBV2 and J usage is TRBJ2-1; TCRdb indicates TRBD2, and absent DNA this call remains unverified. Germline CDR1 SNHLY, CDR2 FYNNEI. The CDR3 is 15 amino acids. The CDR3 reads CASSEISGRAGEQFF.

The genes are TRBV7-2 and TRBJ1-2; TCRdb reports TRBD1, a call that lacks DNA to check it against. CDR3 length: 12 amino acids. The germline CDR1 and CDR2 sequences are SGHTA and FQGNSA. This CDR3 is CASSRAGYGYTF. Filled out from reference TRBV7-2 and TRBJ1-2, the complete variable domain reads GAGVSQSPSNKVTEKGKDVELRCDPISGHTALYWYRQSLGQGLEFLIYFQGNSAPDKSGLPSDRFSAERTGGSVSTLTIQRTQQEDSAVYLCASSRAGYGYTFGSGTRLTVV.

V and J are TRBV28 and TRBJ2-6; TCRdb's assignment of TRBD1 cannot be checked, as there is no DNA. CDR1 is MDHEN and CDR2 is SYDVKM in the germline V gene. The CDR3 extends over 17 amino acids. The CDR3 protein is CASTQTGGSPGANVLTF.

The rearrangement uses TRBV5-1 and TRBJ2-2; the TCRdb call, TRBD1, lacks DNA for checking. The CDR3 has 13 amino acids. Germline V gene sequence: CDR1 SGHRS, CDR2 YFSETQ. The CDR3 is CASRTGFTGELFF.

V is TRBV19 and J is TRBJ2-5; TCRdb proposes TRBD2, but this gene call is untestable without DNA. This CDR3 has 15 amino acids. The germline V gene encodes CDR1 LNHDA and CDR2 SQIVND (reference sequence). CDR3 sequence reads: CASRWGQSSQETQYF.

The V call is TRBV10-3, the J call TRBJ2-7; TCRdb's D gene call, TRBD1, goes unchecked for lack of DNA. Per germline, CDR1 ENHRY and CDR2 SYGVKD. The CDR3 contains 14 residues. The CDR3 is CAISPGTGLTEQYF.

The chain uses TRBV20-1 and TRBJ2-3; TCRdb lists TRBD2, though no DNA is available to test this call. This CDR3 contains 15 residues. From germline, CDR1 is DFQATT and CDR2 SNEGSKA (reference sequence). This CDR3 is CSARDQAGYTDTQYF.

The V call is TRBV24-1, the J call TRBJ2-1; TCRdb's D call of TRBD2 is untestable without DNA. The length of the CDR3 is 15 residues. The germline V gene has CDR1 KGHDR and CDR2 SFDVKD. CDR3 protein: CATSETSAFFAEQFF.

The chain has TRBV3-1 and TRBJ2-1; TCRdb lists TRBD2, though no DNA is available to test this call. This CDR3 comprises 17 residues. The germline gives CDR1 LGHDT, CDR2 YNNKEL (reference sequence). CDR3 sequence: CASSRRSVKGSYNEQFF.